These T cell receptor beta chains were read from a single sample in a study of cytomegalovirus exposure and HLA in healthy donors. Sequencing used immunoSEQ multiplex PCR; TCRdb keeps in-frame clones, though not all of them. The sample holds about 110,000 clones, 65% to 85% seen once. What was sequenced was PBMCs. The receptors come from a man aged 30 to 39 in good health and CMV-seropositive. The CDR3 runs from the conserved cysteine through the conserved F or W. D genes are given only for firm matches. Not every row has a clone size; where given, it reads once, few, many or a size class.

length	V	J	size	D	DNA	CDR3
14	TRBV12-5	TRBJ2-7	NA	TRBD2	TGTGCTAGTGTCCGCGGGGGGCCCTATCTGGAGCAGTACTTC	CASVRGGPYLEQYF
15	TRBV10-3	TRBJ1-1	NA	TRBD1	TGTGCCATCAGTGAACCACAGGGGCGGACCACTGAAGCTTTCTTT	CAISEPQGRTTEAFF
16	TRBV7-9	TRBJ1-5	few	NA	TGTGCCAGCAGCTCTTGGACAACCGATAGCAATCAGCCCCAGCATTTT	CASSSWTTDSNQPQHF
15	TRBV9	TRBJ1-4	once	NA	TGTGCCAGCAGCGTAGAGGACTCCCCAGGTGAAAAACTGTTTTTT	CASSVEDSPGEKLFF
18	TRBV7-9	TRBJ2-7	NA	TRBD2	TGTGCCAGCAGCTCCTCAACGGGGGGTGGGGACGGGACCTACGAGCAGTACTTC	CASSSSTGGGDGTYEQYF
17	TRBV7-6	TRBJ2-2	NA	NA	TGTGCCAGCAGCTTAGAACCCGGGACAATAAACACCGGGGAGCTGTTTTTT	CASSLEPGTINTGELFF
13	TRBV19	TRBJ2-5	NA	NA	TGTGCCAGTAGTCTGGGGGGGGCAAAGACCCAGTACTTC	CASSLGGAKTQYF
16	TRBV7-2	TRBJ2-1	NA	TRBD2	TGTGCCAGCAGCCCAATTGGGACTAGCATGGGCAATGAGCAGTTCTTC	CASSPIGTSMGNEQFF
14	TRBV6-5	TRBJ1-6	NA	NA	TGTGCCAGCAGTTACTCCTTAGAGAATTCACCCCTCCACTTT	CASSYSLENSPLHF
11	TRBV30	TRBJ2-7	few	NA	TGTGCCTGGAGTGCCAACTACGAGCAGTACTTC	CAWSANYEQYF
12	TRBV29-1	TRBJ1-2	NA	NA	TGCAGCGCCGGGGGGGGGTGGTATGGCTACACCTTC	CSAGGGWYGYTF
16	TRBV15	TRBJ1-1	once	NA	TGTGCCACCAGCAGAGATTGGACAGAGATTTGGACTGAAGCTTTCTTT	CATSRDWTEIWTEAFF
12	TRBV6-1	TRBJ1-1	few	NA	TGTGCCAGCAGTGAATTCGGGGTTGAAGCTTTCTTT	CASSEFGVEAFF
11	TRBV30	TRBJ2-3	few	NA	TGTGCCTGGAGTGTACTCGATACGCAGTATTTT	CAWSVLDTQYF
15	TRBV2	TRBJ2-6	NA	NA	TGTGCCAGCAGGGCGACACTCTCTGGGGCCAACGTCCTGACTTTC	CASRATLSGANVLTF
13	TRBV19	TRBJ1-5	NA	NA	TGTGCCAGCTCCAGGGAGGTTAATCAGCCCCAGCATTTT	CASSREVNQPQHF
14	TRBV7-2	TRBJ2-1	NA	NA	TGTGCCAGCAGCTTAGTCATGCTAGCACATGAGCAGTTCTTC	CASSLVMLAHEQFF
15	TRBV5-6	TRBJ2-7	few	TRBD2	TGTGCCAGCAGCGAGGACGGGGGGTACTTAGGCGAGCAGTACTTC	CASSEDGGYLGEQYF
14	TRBV11-1	TRBJ1-1	medium-sized	NA	TGTGCCAGCAGCTTACCCTTTAGCGCCACTGAAGCTTTCTTT	CASSLPFSATEAFF
15	TRBV25-1	TRBJ2-3	NA	TRBD2	TGTGCCAGCAGTGAGGCGGGGGGCGGCACAGATACGCAGTATTTT	CASSEAGGGTDTQYF
17	TRBV19	TRBJ2-7	NA	NA	TGTGCCAGTAGTCACTATAGTCACAGGGCGGGAGAATACGAGCAGTACTTC	CASSHYSHRAGEYEQYF
15	TRBV7-8	TRBJ2-1	NA	TRBD2	TGTGCCAGCAGCTTTTTAGCGGGGACCTACAATGAGCAGTTCTTC	CASSFLAGTYNEQFF
19	TRBV10-3	TRBJ2-3	NA	NA	TGTGCCATCACCCCGTCCCGGGACTCCAGCCTCGCGCGGGCAGATACGCAGTATTTT	CAITPSRDSSLARADTQYF
13	TRBV19	TRBJ1-1	NA	NA	TGTGCCAGTAGTCCACAGGGGAACACTGAAGCTTTCTTT	CASSPQGNTEAFF
13	TRBV6-1	TRBJ1-1	NA	NA	TGTGCCAGTAACAGGGAAAAGAACACTGAAGCTTTCTTT	CASNREKNTEAFF
15	TRBV19	TRBJ2-7	NA	TRBD1	TGTGCCAGTAGTATCGGACAGGGATTTTCCTACGAGCAGTACTTC	CASSIGQGFSYEQYF
15	TRBV4-1	TRBJ1-1	few	NA	TGCGCCAGCAGCCAAGATTCCAGGGCCAACACTGAAGCTTTCTTT	CASSQDSRANTEAFF
14	TRBV19	TRBJ1-5	few	TRBD1	TGTGCCAGTAGTAGACAGGGCGGCAATCAGCCCCAGCATTTT	CASSRQGGNQPQHF
12	TRBV7-9	TRBJ2-7	NA	TRBD2	TGTGCCAGCAGCTTTGGGAGGGACGAGCAGTACTTC	CASSFGRDEQYF
14	TRBV11-2	TRBJ2-7	NA	TRBD2	TGTGCCAGCAGCAGTCCGGGACTAGGATACGAGCAGTACTTC	CASSSPGLGYEQYF
15	TRBV4-1	TRBJ2-1	few	NA	TGCGCCAGCAGCCAAGACCTCTCCTACTACAATGAGCAGTTCTTC	CASSQDLSYYNEQFF